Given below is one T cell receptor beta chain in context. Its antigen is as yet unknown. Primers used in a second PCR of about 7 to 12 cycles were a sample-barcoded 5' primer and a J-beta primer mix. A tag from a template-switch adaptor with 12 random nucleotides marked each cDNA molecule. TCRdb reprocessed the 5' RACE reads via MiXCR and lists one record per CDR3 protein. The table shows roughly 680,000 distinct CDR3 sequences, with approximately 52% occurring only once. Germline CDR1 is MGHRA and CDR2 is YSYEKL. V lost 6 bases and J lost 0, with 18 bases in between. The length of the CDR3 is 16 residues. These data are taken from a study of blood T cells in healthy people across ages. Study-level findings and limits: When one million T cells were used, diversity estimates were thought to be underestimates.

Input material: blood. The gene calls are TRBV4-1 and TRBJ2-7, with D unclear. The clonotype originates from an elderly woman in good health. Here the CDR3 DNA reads TGCGCCAGCAGTCTCAACCCCGCAGAGAGCTCCTACGAGCAGTACTTC. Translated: CASSLNPAESSYEQYF.